This TCR beta chain derives from a study of T-cell reconstitution after alpha-beta-depleted transplantation in children. Overall study results and limits: T-cell counts and diversity at one year following transplant were attributed mainly to newly produced T cells. Expanded graft clones numbering several hundred reportedly gave rise to alpha-beta T cells about two months after transplant. Surviving recipient T cells and intrathymic progenitors accounted for some patients' high TCRbeta diversity at day 60.

Concerning this clonotype: Its antigen is not identified.

Researchers prepared the TCRbeta library using unique molecular identifiers, the study reports. Each CDR3 protein gets one entry after TCRdb re-called the PCR reads with MiXCR. The sample holds 60,000 to 85,000 distinct CDR3 sequences, around a sixth seen once. There are 16 residues in the CDR3. V was clipped by 5 bases and J by 1 base; unmatched bases: 6. The germline V gene has CDR1 KGHDR and CDR2 SFDVKD. This specimen consisted of PBMCs, mostly from graft donor cells, obtained 360 days after TCRalphabeta/CD19-depleted stem cell transplant. The sequence was collected from a male patient aged 2 to 10 who had a stem cell transplant for acute lymphoblastic leukemia, so the T cells may come from the graft donor. The rearrangement uses TRBV24-1 and TRBJ2-1; 8 bases fit TRBD1. The CDR3 region is CATSARTGSSYNEQFF. The CDR3 DNA is TGTGCCACCAGTGCCCGGACAGGGAGTTCCTACAATGAGCAGTTCTTC.